This T cell receptor beta chain was obtained from a study of cytotoxic CD8 clonotypes in ibrutinib-treated CLL. The method was immunoSEQ multiplex PCR; TCRdb's version includes in-frame clones alone and lacks a portion of them. The data hold some 200,000 clones, with about two thirds observed a single time. Germline assignment: CDR1 LNHDA and CDR2 SQIVND (reference sequence). This CDR3 has 13 residues. With 2 bases removed from V and 4 bases from J, the gap between germline ends came to 8 bases. This clone was picked up a small number of times. This receptor was taken from a human donor with chronic lymphocytic leukemia. The rearrangement links TRBV19 to TRBJ1-2; D not certain. Material: PBMCs, obtained after 24 months of ibrutinib treatment. The CDR3 loop is CASSITRSYGYTF. The CDR3 nucleotides read TGTGCCAGTAGTATAACGCGGAGCTATGGCTACACCTTC.